A single sample gave rise to the 31 T cell receptor beta chains below, sequenced in a study of blood T cells in healthy people across ages. Primed by a sample-barcoded 5' primer and a J-beta primer mix, a second PCR proceeded for 7 to 11 cycles. MiXCR was run by TCRdb on the 5' RACE reads, yielding one entry per CDR3 protein. In the table there are about 1,500,000 distinct CDR3 sequences, 40% to 50% of which are singletons. Sequencing was done on a sample of blood. These receptors all stem from a woman between 18 and 29 years old in good health.

The chain carries TRBV29-1 and TRBJ2-7; D uncertain. V lost 5 bases and J 0 bases, leaving 14 bases between the germline ends. This CDR3 region has 14 residues. Germline values: CDR1 SQVTM, CDR2 ANQGSEA. The DNA for the CDR3 is TGCAGCGTTACTACCAGTGAGAGCTCCTACGAGCAGTACTTC. The encoded protein is CSVTTSESSYEQYF.

The chain is built from TRBV20-1 and TRBJ1-1, with D unclear. Germline V gives CDR1 DFQATT, CDR2 SNEGSKA (reference sequence). V lost 6 bases and J 5 bases, leaving 13 bases between the germline ends. The CDR3 is 12 amino acids. The CDR3 region has the DNA TGCAGTGCCCTGGGCGGTAGAACTGAAGCTTTCTTT. The encoded protein is CSALGGRTEAFF.

This chain links TRBV11-1 with TRBJ2-5; D is unresolved. With the DNA end fitting TRBJ2-7 better, the J assignment may be wrong. The V gene's germline CDR1 is SGHAT and CDR2 FQDESV (reference sequence). This CDR3 has 15 amino acids. The CDR3 sequence: CASSLGALAYYEQYF. In DNA form, the CDR3 reads TGTGCCAGCAGCTTAGGGGCCCTGGCCTACTACGAGCAGTACTTC.

The chain carries TRBV27 and TRBJ1-5, with D tentatively TRBD1 (5 bases). V lost 0 bases and J lost 9, with 18 bases in between. This CDR3 has 16 residues. The germline V gene encodes CDR1 MNHEY and CDR2 SMNVEV (reference sequence). The CDR3 nucleotides are TGTGCCAGCAGTTTATCGGTCCCGGGTCCAAGGGGGCCCCAGCATTTT. Amino acids: CASSLSVPGPRGPQHF.

The J gene is TRBJ1-2, the V gene TRBV7-9, with D unresolved. The germline V and J ends were trimmed by 1 base and 0 bases, with 9 bases remaining between them. Germline loops: CDR1 SEHNR, CDR2 FQNEAQ (reference sequence). The CDR3 is 15 residues long. This CDR3 reads CASSLDPGPNYGYTF. The CDR3 DNA is TGTGCCAGCAGCTTAGACCCAGGACCTAACTATGGCTACACCTTC.

The rearrangement uses TRBV3-1 and TRBJ1-1; unclear D gene. Trimming took 3 bases from V and 6 from J, leaving 8 bases between them. The germline gives CDR1 LGHDT, CDR2 YNNKEL (reference sequence). The CDR3 consists of 12 residues. The CDR3 is CASSHRKAEAFF. The CDR3 DNA sequence: TGTGCCAGCAGCCACCGGAAGGCTGAAGCTTTCTTT. The whole variable domain, remainder taken from reference TRBV3-1 and TRBJ1-1, is DTAVSQTPKYLVTQMGNDKSIKCEQNLGHDTMYWYKQDSKKFLKIMFSYNNKELIINETVPNRFSPKSPDKAHLNLHINSLELGDSAVYFCASSHRKAEAFFGQGTRLTVV.

This sequence joins TRBV20-1 and TRBJ2-7; D gene ambiguous. The CDR3 runs 15 residues. Trimming shortened V by 5 bases and J by 0 bases, and 17 bases separated the two germline ends. Germline values: CDR1 DFQATT, CDR2 SNEGSKA (reference sequence). CDR3 nucleotides: TGCAGTGCTGTCGCCGGGCCCTGGGGCTCCTACGAGCAGTACTTC. This sequence encodes CSAVAGPWGSYEQYF.

The rearrangement joins TRBV12-3 or TRBV12-4 to TRBJ2-3, with TRBD2 identical over 8 bases. V lost 6 bases, J lost 3 bases, and 11 bases stayed unmatched. This CDR3 region has 16 residues. CDR3 residues: CASSPKERGWTDTQYF. The CDR3 nucleotides read TGTGCCAGCAGCCCGAAGGAGCGGGGGTGGACAGATACGCAGTATTTT.

CDR3 loop: CASSQDLVNIQYF. CDR3 in DNA: TGTGCCAGCAGCCAAGATCTGGTAAACATTCAGTACTTC. The chain recombines TRBV3-1 with TRBJ2-4; D is undetermined. This CDR3 is 13 amino acids long. Trimming cost V 0 bases and J 6 bases, with 6 bases left between them. Germline assignment: CDR1 LGHDT and CDR2 YNNKEL (reference sequence).

This clonotype was counted once. V usage is TRBV5-5 and J usage is TRBJ2-2; the match to TRBD2 covers 10 bases. Trimming removed 5 bases from V and 1 base from J; junction bases left unmatched: 5. The CDR3 loop spans 16 amino acids. Germline-derived CDR1 and CDR2 are SGHKS and YYEKEE (reference sequence). This CDR3 is CASRLSGGMNTGELFF. The CDR3 nucleotides are TGTGCCAGCAGGCTTAGCGGGGGGATGAACACCGGGGAGCTGTTTTTT.

The rearrangement uses TRBV5-1 and TRBJ1-2, with TRBD1 matching over 9 bases. V lost 3 bases and J lost 4; bases outside the gene matches: 7. The CDR3 contains 15 residues. The germline V gene encodes CDR1 SGHRS and CDR2 YFSETQ. The CDR3 nucleotides are TGCGCCAGCAGCTCCTCCGGGACAGGGCCCTATGGCTACACCTTC. Translation gives CASSSSGTGPYGYTF.

The J gene is TRBJ2-5, the V gene TRBV21-1; TRBD1 is the table's D call and was not checked against the DNA. TRBV21-1 is recorded as a pseudogene. The CDR3 totals 13 residues. In DNA, the CDR3 is TGTGCCAGCAGCAAGGGCAGGGGAAATGAGCAGTACTTC. Its protein is CASSKGRGNEQYF.

There are a few counts of this clonotype. DNA of the CDR3: TGTGCCAGCAGCCTCATGGCGCAGGGACTGTGGAATGAGCAGTTCTTC. It encodes CASSLMAQGLWNEQFF. This chain links TRBV7-3 with TRBJ2-1; TRBD2 is a possible D gene (6 bases). The CDR3 spans 16 residues. Germline assignment: CDR1 SGHTA and CDR2 FQGTGA. Between the trimmed V and J ends, which lost 5 bases and 7 bases, there was a span of 21 bases.

The V gene is TRBV6-1, the J gene TRBJ1-2, with D possibly TRBD1 on 5 matching bases. The germline gives CDR1 MNHNS, CDR2 SASEGT. This CDR3 has 15 amino acids. Deletions cut 6 bases from V and 4 bases from J, with 18 bases between. In nucleotides, the CDR3 is TGTGCCAGCAGGTTTGACAGAAATCCCGTCTATGGCTACACCTTC. As protein: CASRFDRNPVYGYTF.

The V call is TRBV11-2, the J call TRBJ2-7, with 13 bases identical to TRBD2. The junction had 9 bases not matched to a gene; V was cut back by 1 base and J by 6 bases. The CDR3 contains 17 residues. The germline gives CDR1 SGHAT, CDR2 FQNNGV. The CDR3 sequence: CASSLAPGLAGESEQYF. The CDR3 bases are TGTGCCAGCAGCTTAGCCCCTGGACTAGCGGGAGAAAGCGAGCAGTACTTC.

V gene TRBV25-1 combines with J gene TRBJ1-4, with D tentatively TRBD1 (6 bases). The V end lost 1 base, the J end lost 7 bases, and 25 bases lay between the germline ends. Germline V gene data show CDR1 as MGHDK and CDR2 as SYGVNS. This CDR3 contains 19 residues. This CDR3 is CASSELGPGTPQGSEKLFF. DNA of the CDR3: TGTGCCAGCAGTGAATTAGGGCCCGGGACACCCCAAGGGAGTGAAAAACTGTTTTTT.

The rearrangement uses TRBV9 and TRBJ1-4, with D tentatively TRBD1 (6 bases). CDR3 length: 16 residues. Trimming stripped 3 bases from V and 0 bases from J, with 12 bases between. CDR1 SGDLS and CDR2 YYNGEE come from the germline V gene. CDR3 sequence: CASSATGSSTNEKLFF. DNA of the CDR3: TGTGCCAGCAGCGCCACAGGGTCCTCAACTAATGAAAAACTGTTTTTT.

On this clonotype itself: A read error may account for a junction end that differs from germline. The chain employs TRBV19 and TRBJ1-5; 9 nucleotides line up with TRBD1. Per germline, CDR1 LNHDA and CDR2 SQIVND (reference sequence). CDR3 size: 16 residues. The CDR3 coding sequence is TGTGCCAGTAGTACGCCGAGACAGGGGGAAAATCAGCCCCAACATTTT. Protein: CASSTPRQGENQPQHF.

This rearrangement joins TRBV3-1 to TRBJ1-5, with no clear D. This CDR3 region has 14 residues. In germline, CDR1 is LGHDT, CDR2 YNNKEL (reference sequence). The V and J ends lost 1 base and 7 bases respectively, with 11 bases between them. Here the CDR3 reads CASSQVGSSQPQHF. As DNA, the CDR3 is TGTGCCAGCAGCCAAGTAGGCAGCAGCCAGCCCCAGCATTTT.

This clonotype has only a few counts. The V and J genes are TRBV11-2 and TRBJ2-2; D is perhaps TRBD2 (5 bases). The V and J ends lost 0 bases and 1 base respectively, with 6 bases between them. The length of the CDR3 is 15 residues. Germline-derived CDR1 and CDR2 are SGHAT and FQNNGV. CDR3 residues: CASSLDRGNTGELFF. The DNA of the CDR3 is TGTGCCAGCAGCTTAGATCGGGGGAACACCGGGGAGCTGTTTTTT.

This clonotype was detected once. Germline is not matched at one junction end, which may reflect a read error. This chain connects TRBV12-3 or TRBV12-4 to TRBJ2-5, with 9 bases identical to TRBD2. This CDR3 is 15 amino acids long. The DNA of the CDR3 is TGTGCCAACAGTTTATCGCGGGGGGGCAGAGAGACCCAGTACTTC. It yields the protein CANSLSRGGRETQYF.

This clonotype appeared many times. CDR3 nucleotides: TGTGCCATCAGTATGCGGGAGAATGAGCAGTTCTTC. Its translation is CAISMRENEQFF. J is TRBJ2-1 and V is TRBV10-3, with 7 bases that match TRBD2. Germline loops: CDR1 ENHRY, CDR2 SYGVKD. CDR3 length equals 12 residues. Losses at the gene ends were 5 bases for V and 7 bases for J; bases not matched to a gene: 2.

The rearrangement joins TRBV7-8 to TRBJ2-1; tentatively, D is TRBD1 (7 bases). Germline V gives CDR1 SGHVS, CDR2 FQNEAQ. V lost 3 bases and J lost 1, with 13 bases in between. The CDR3 covers 16 residues. The CDR3: CASSFGTAGSYNEQFF. The CDR3 nucleotides read TGTGCCAGCAGCTTTGGGACAGCGGGTTCCTACAATGAGCAGTTCTTC.

This chain joins TRBV5-1 and TRBJ1-1, with D possibly TRBD1 on 5 matching bases. CDR3 length equals 13 residues. V was clipped by 6 bases and J by 5 bases, with 14 bases between them. The germline gives CDR1 SGHRS, CDR2 YFSETQ. As DNA, the CDR3 is TGCGCCAGCAAAGAGGGGACGGGAACTGAAGCTTTCTTT. Protein sequence: CASKEGTGTEAFF.

The rearrangement links TRBV4-2 to TRBJ1-2; D is undetermined. This CDR3 is built from 14 residues. The germline V gene has CDR1 LGHNA and CDR2 YNFKEQ. The V end was cut by 0 bases, the J end by 0 bases, with 5 bases between. CDR3 DNA sequence: TGTGCCAGCAGCCAAGACTTAGCTAACTATGGCTACACCTTC. Amino acid sequence: CASSQDLANYGYTF.

For the CDR3, the DNA is TGTGCCAGCAGCTTTCGTCAGCTAGACGGCTACACCTTC. It yields the protein CASSFRQLDGYTF. The chain is built from TRBV11-1 and TRBJ1-2, with unresolved D. V was trimmed by 3 bases and J by 8 bases, leaving 13 bases between them. Germline V gene lookup returns CDR1 SGHAT and CDR2 FQDESV (reference sequence). This CDR3 spans 13 amino acids.

This clonotype has only one observation. The chain has TRBV11-2 and TRBJ2-1, with D possibly TRBD2 on 7 matching bases. Trimming stripped 5 bases from V and 8 bases from J, with 19 bases between. This CDR3 comprises 15 residues. CDR1 and CDR2 (germline): SGHAT, FQNNGV. The CDR3 loop reads CASSPFGGGADEQFF. CDR3 in DNA: TGTGCCAGCAGCCCTTTCGGTGGGGGGGCCGATGAGCAGTTCTTC. The variable domain in full, with the rest retrieved from reference TRBV11-2 and TRBJ2-1, is EAGVAQSPRYKIIEKRQSVAFWCNPISGHATLYWYQQILGQGPKLLIQFQNNGVVDDSQLPKDRFSAERLKGVDSTLKIQPAKLEDSAVYLCASSPFGGGADEQFFGPGTRLTVL.

The CDR3 DNA follows: TGTGCCAGCAGCGCCGGGACTGGGGGCCCCGATGAGCAGTTCTTC. This codes for CASSAGTGGPDEQFF. The rearrangement joins TRBV7-2 to TRBJ2-1; D may correspond to TRBD1 or TRBD2 (6 bases each). Germline assignment: CDR1 SGHTA and CDR2 FQGNSA. The CDR3 has 15 amino acids. Trimming stripped 5 bases from V and 8 bases from J, with 19 bases between.

In DNA form, the CDR3 reads TGCAGTGCTAGACGGCTAGCGGGAAGGAATGAGCAGTTCTTC. It codes for CSARRLAGRNEQFF. This chain connects TRBV20-1 to TRBJ2-1, with 9 nucleotides matching TRBD2. Per the germline V gene, CDR1 is DFQATT and CDR2 is SNEGSKA (reference sequence). The V segment lost 2 bases and the J segment 7 bases; nucleotides outside the gene matches: 6. The CDR3 is made up of 14 amino acids.

V gene TRBV3-1 combines with J gene TRBJ1-5; D unresolved. V lost 1 base to trimming and J lost 7 bases, with 8 bases between them. This CDR3 is 13 amino acids long. The V gene's germline CDR1 is LGHDT and CDR2 YNNKEL (reference sequence). The CDR3 DNA follows: TGTGCCAGCAGCCAAGGGTTATCCCAGCCCCAGCATTTT. This translates into CASSQGLSQPQHF.

This rearrangement joins TRBV11-2 to TRBJ2-3, with D uncertain. Trimming removed 5 bases at V and 2 bases at J, with 11 bases between. Germline CDR1 and CDR2: SGHAT and FQNNGV. The CDR3 consists of 14 residues. The CDR3 is CASSLDGPTDTQYF. The CDR3 DNA reads TGTGCCAGCAGCCTGGACGGCCCCACAGATACGCAGTATTTT.